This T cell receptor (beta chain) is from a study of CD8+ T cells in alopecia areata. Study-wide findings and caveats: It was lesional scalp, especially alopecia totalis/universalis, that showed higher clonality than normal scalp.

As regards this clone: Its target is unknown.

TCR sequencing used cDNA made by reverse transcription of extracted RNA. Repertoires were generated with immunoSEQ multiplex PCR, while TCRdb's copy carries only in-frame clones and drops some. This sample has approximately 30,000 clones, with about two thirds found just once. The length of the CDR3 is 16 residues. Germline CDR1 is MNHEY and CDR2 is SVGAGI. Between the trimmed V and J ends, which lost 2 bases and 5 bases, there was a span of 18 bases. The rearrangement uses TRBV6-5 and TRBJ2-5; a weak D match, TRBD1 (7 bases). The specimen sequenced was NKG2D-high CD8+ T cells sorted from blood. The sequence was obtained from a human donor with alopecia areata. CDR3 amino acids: CASSYAGQTSGETQYF. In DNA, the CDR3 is TGTGCCAGCAGTTACGCGGGACAGACCTCTGGGGAGACCCAGTACTTC.